This paragraph covers one T cell receptor beta chain sequence. CDR1 and CDR2 from the germline V gene are KGHSH and LQKENI. CDR3 length: 14 amino acids. V shed 8 bases and J shed 5 bases, with 19 bases lying between them. Enrolment of Seattle patients took place during active infection, and they were followed longitudinally. The data derive from a study of blood T cell repertoires in COVID-19. Across the whole study: Researchers got acute and convalescent COVID-19 samples from the United States, Italy and Spain.

In the original workflow: Reference gene primer amplification gave nucleated cell count estimates. The assay was immunoSEQ multiplex PCR, and TCRdb's table has in-frame clones only and misses some. That table gives V, J and clone size, and the DNA gave D and trimming. Among 270,000 or so clones, roughly 83% were seen once, and the ten largest hold almost 1.5%. Material: peripheral blood. The genes are TRBV18 and TRBJ2-7; D may be TRBD2 (6 bases). This sequence was found in a human donor with COVID-19, enrolled during active disease. The donor label of this sample is uncertain. DNA of the CDR3: TGTGCCAGCGTCGACTCCGGGGGATTCAACGAGCAGTACTTC. Protein product: CASVDSGGFNEQYF.